The present TCR beta chain was sequenced within a study of T-cell memory formation after mild COVID-19 (TCRdb year 2021). For the wider study: TCR sequence clusters from the two donors were largely donor specific. T-cell clones expanding and contracting after mild COVID-19 in a couple of donors were tracked by longitudinal TCRalpha and TCRbeta repertoire sequencing. Two young, previously healthy adult volunteers made up the cohort, one male and one female.

This clonotype came up many times. Its antigen has not been determined. No much larger clone exists at a distance of one base, and base qualities are not known. Ficoll-Paque density gradient centrifugation was the method used to isolate PBMCs. The sample was run on an Illumina NovaSeq 6000. Using 5'RACE with constant-segment primers, TCRalpha and TCRbeta cDNA libraries were constructed, with sample barcodes and unique molecular identifiers added in the process. RNA was extracted from every sample with Trizol reagent. Library amplification was performed in two PCR steps, and a second sample barcode and Illumina TruSeq adapters were introduced in the second step. Sequencing of libraries was performed on an Illumina NovaSeq with 2 x 150 bp paired-end reads. In the paper's pipeline: Reads were demultiplexed and collapsed into UMI-guided consensus sequences with migec v1.2.7. Using mixcr v2.1.11, UMI consensuses were aligned to TRA and TRB V and J templates and then assembled into clonotypes. A clonotype was counted as expanded or contracted only if both edgeR and NoisET called the change significant, with noise models trained on biological replicates. edgeR calls used a false discovery rate-adjusted p below 0.01 and a log2 fold-change threshold of 1. PCA with hierarchical clustering of max-normalized trajectories of the 1000 most abundant clonotypes was used as exploratory dynamics analysis. Separately sequenced CD4+ and CD8+ repertoires were used to assign a CD4 or CD8 phenotype to each responding clone. The public reads were reprocessed in TCRdb via fastp at Q25 and MiXCR, keeping in-frame beta chains. Rows are combined by CDR3 protein, so each entry shows the most common genes and DNA. For this entry, the V and J calls and clone size follow TCRdb and not the study's own pipeline. The sample includes around 250,000 distinct CDR3 sequences, with roughly 17% observed a single time. The ten largest clones capture approximately 25% of the sample.

Spanning cysteine to phenylalanine, the CDR3 consists of 15 amino acids. CDR3 DNA only is kept here, 45 bases in frame from base 1. V is clipped by 0 bases and J by 7 bases, and the sequence between their germline boundaries is 14 bases long. Per the germline V gene, SGDLS is the CDR1 and YYNGEE is the CDR2. What the work shows at the level of the full study, not this receptor alone: The study covered only a couple of mild cases, and larger cohorts including severe cases with pre-infection samples were considered necessary. From day 15 to 85, contracting clones showed balanced CD4/CD8 phenotypes, whereas a second wave of clones that expanded from day 15 to 37 leaned towards CD4+. Contracting CD4+ clones turned up mainly in the CM and EM memory subsets, whereas EMRA was where CD8+ clones were enriched. Some responding clones were found in pre-infection memory, which suggests that pre-existing cross-reactive memory T cells took part in the SARS-CoV-2 response. The second-wave clones that peaked on day 37 were not confirmed to be SARS-CoV-2 specific.

The sequenced sample was PBMCs or a T cell subset sorted from them (not recorded which). The receptor comes from a man aged 18 to 30 who had mild COVID-19 (a few samples of this study predate the infection). The sample titles of this study are shuffled in the database, so cell type and time point are left out; the donor was told from shared clones. The receptor chain draws on TRBV9 and TRBJ2-1; TRBD1 is possibly the D segment (8 matching bases). The encoded CDR3 is CASSVAGQGGNEQFF. The DNA reads as follows: TGTGCCAGCAGCGTAGCTGGACAGGGAGGGAATGAGCAGTTCTTC.